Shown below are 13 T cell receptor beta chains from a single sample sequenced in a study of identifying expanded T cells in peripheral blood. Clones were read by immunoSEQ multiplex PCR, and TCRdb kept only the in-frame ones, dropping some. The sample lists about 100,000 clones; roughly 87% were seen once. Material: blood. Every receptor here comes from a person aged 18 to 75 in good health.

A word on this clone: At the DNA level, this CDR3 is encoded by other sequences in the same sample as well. CDR3 sequence: CASSPGSNQPQHF. Written as DNA, the CDR3 is TGTGCCAGCTCACCGGGTAGCAATCAGCCCCAGCATTTT. The gene calls are TRBV18 and TRBJ1-5, with D hard to call. The germline V gene has CDR1 KGHSH and CDR2 LQKENI. Trimming left V 3 bases short and J 0 bases short, with 3 bases between. CDR3 length: 13 residues.

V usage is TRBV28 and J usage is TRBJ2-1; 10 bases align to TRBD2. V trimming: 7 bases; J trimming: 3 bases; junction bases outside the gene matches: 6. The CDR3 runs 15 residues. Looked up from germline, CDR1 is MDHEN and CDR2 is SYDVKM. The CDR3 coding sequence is TGTGCCAGCAAAACTAGCGGGGAGAACTACAATGAGCAGTTCTTC. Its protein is CASKTSGENYNEQFF.

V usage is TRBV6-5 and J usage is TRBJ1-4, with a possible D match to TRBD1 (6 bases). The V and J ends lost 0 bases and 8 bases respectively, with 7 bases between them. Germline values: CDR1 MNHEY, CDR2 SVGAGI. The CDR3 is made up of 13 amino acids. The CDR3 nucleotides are TGTGCCAGCAGTTACTCGGGACACGAAAAACTGTTTTTT. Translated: CASSYSGHEKLFF.

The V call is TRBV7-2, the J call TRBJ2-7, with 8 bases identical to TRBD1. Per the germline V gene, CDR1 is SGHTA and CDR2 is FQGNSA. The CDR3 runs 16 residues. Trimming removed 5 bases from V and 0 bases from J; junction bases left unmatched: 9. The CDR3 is CASSHDRTGPSYEQYF. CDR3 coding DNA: TGTGCCAGCAGCCATGACCGGACAGGGCCCTCCTACGAGCAGTACTTC.

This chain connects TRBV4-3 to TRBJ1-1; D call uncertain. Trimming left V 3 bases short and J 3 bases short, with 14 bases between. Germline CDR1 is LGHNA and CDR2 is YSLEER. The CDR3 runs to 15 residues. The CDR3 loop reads CASSHSVKGDTEAFF. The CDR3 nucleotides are TGCGCCAGCAGCCATTCCGTCAAGGGAGACACTGAAGCTTTCTTT.

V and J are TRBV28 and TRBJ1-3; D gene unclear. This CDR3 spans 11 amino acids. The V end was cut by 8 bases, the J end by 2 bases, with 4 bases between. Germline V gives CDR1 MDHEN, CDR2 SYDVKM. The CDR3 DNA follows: TGTGCCAGCTCGACTGGAAACACCATATATTTT. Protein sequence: CASSTGNTIYF.

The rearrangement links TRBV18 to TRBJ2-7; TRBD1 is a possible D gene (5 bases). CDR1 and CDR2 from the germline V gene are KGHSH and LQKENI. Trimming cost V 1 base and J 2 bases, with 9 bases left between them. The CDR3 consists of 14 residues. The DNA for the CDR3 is TGTGCCAGCTCACCACAGGGGAACCCCTACGAGCAGTACTTC. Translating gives CASSPQGNPYEQYF.

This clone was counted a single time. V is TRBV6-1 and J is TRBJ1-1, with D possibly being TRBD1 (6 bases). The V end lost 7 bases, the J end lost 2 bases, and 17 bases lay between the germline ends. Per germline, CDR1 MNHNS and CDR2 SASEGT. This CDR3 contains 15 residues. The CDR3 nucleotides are TGTGCCAGCATGCTGTGGCAGGGACATAACACTGAAGCTTTCTTT. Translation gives CASMLWQGHNTEAFF.

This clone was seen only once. In DNA, the CDR3 is TGTGCCAGCTCACCACCGACCGGGGAGCTGTTTTTT. Amino acids: CASSPPTGELFF. The chain uses TRBV18 and TRBJ2-2; D is ambiguous. V lost 0 bases and J 5 bases, leaving 1 base between the germline ends. The CDR3 is 12 amino acids. Per germline, CDR1 KGHSH and CDR2 LQKENI.

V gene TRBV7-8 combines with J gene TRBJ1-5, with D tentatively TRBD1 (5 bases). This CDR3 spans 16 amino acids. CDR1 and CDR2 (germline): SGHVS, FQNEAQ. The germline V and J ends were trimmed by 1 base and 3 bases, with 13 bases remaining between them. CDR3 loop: CASSLGPPRANQPQHF. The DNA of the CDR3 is TGTGCCAGCAGCTTAGGCCCCCCCAGGGCCAATCAGCCCCAGCATTTT.

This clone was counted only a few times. The CDR3 sequence is CASSEGSGPYEQYF. DNA of the CDR3: TGTGCCAGCAGCGAGGGGTCTGGTCCCTACGAGCAGTACTTC. V and J are TRBV7-6 and TRBJ2-7; D possibly uses TRBD1 or TRBD2 (5 bases each). Germline loops: CDR1 SGHVS, CDR2 FNYEAQ. V lost 5 bases to trimming and J lost 2 bases, with 13 bases between them. The CDR3 has 14 residues. Full variable domain (missing parts from reference TRBV7-6 and TRBJ2-7): GAGVSQSPRYKVTKRGQDVALRCDPISGHVSLYWYRQALGQGPEFLTYFNYEAQQDKSGLPNDRFSAERPEGSISTLTIQRTEQRDSAMYRCASSEGSGPYEQYFGPGTRLTVT.

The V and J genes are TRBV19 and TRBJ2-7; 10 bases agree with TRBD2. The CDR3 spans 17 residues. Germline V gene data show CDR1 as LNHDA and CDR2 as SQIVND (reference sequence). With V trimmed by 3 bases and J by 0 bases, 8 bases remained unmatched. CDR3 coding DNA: TGTGCCAGTAGTATCGGTAGCGGGGGGCCAATCTCCTACGAGCAGTACTTC. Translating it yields CASSIGSGGPISYEQYF.

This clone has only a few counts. The CDR3 reads CASSESLAGAGSSYEQYF. CDR3 coding DNA: TGCGCCAGCAGTGAGTCATTGGCGGGGGCTGGGAGCTCCTACGAGCAGTACTTC. The chain recombines TRBV10-2 with TRBJ2-7, with a weak D call TRBD2 (7 bases). This CDR3 spans 18 amino acids. The V gene's germline CDR1 is WSHSY and CDR2 SAAADI. V lost 0 bases, J lost 0 bases, and 18 bases lay in between.